This section outlines one T cell receptor (beta chain) sequence together with its context. Its antigen is unknown. The sample belongs to a study of cytomegalovirus exposure and HLA in healthy donors. Across the whole study: The Caucasian-associated ancestry cluster contained 65% to 85% of the approximately 390 genotyped donors. Broader study findings: Sequencing depth roughly uniform across donors was assumed in presence/absence analyses. The authors later linked a missense DCLRE1C variant to TCR beta V- and J-gene trimming. Being productive about 87% or about 30% of the time was typical of most TCR beta V segments in an earlier analysis.

A multiplex PCR was run with 60 Vbeta primers and 13 Jbeta primers. Method: immunoSEQ multiplex PCR; TCRdb's copy keeps in-frame clones and lacks some. The data hold some 170,000 clones, with roughly 76% observed a single time. This CDR3 has 16 amino acids. J lost 6 bases, V lost 4 bases, and 15 bases had no gene match. CDR1 and CDR2 from the germline V gene are SGHNT and YYREEE (reference sequence). The chain carries TRBV5-4 and TRBJ2-7; the match to TRBD1 covers 8 bases. The receptor was derived from a woman between 18 and 29 years old in good health and CMV-seropositive. Sequencing used PBMCs. CDR3 DNA sequence: TGTGCCAGCAGCCCAGGGCCTGACAGGGGTTCTGCCGAGCAGTACTTC. This sequence encodes CASSPGPDRGSAEQYF. The variable domain in full, with the rest retrieved from reference TRBV5-4 and TRBJ2-7, is ETGVTQSPTHLIKTRGQQVTLRCSSQSGHNTVSWYQQALGQGPQFIFQYYREEENGRGNFPPRFSGLQFPNYSSELNVNALELDDSALYLCASSPGPDRGSAEQYFGPGTRLTVT.